Presented here are 21 T cell receptor beta chains from one specimen sequenced in a study of T cells in Graves' hyperthyroidism and ophthalmopathy (dated by TCRdb to the late 2010s). Libraries came from multiplex PCR. Sequencer: Illumina HiSeq 2000. Amplification of TCR beta CDR3 regions was carried out from RNA transcripts. A first-round RT-PCR of the TCR CDR3 used the HTBI primer set with the Qiagen OneStep RT-PCR kit. TCRdb reanalyzed the raw reads on its own, using fastp at Q25 for trimming and MiXCR for clone calling, and kept in-frame beta chains. Rows matching on CDR3 protein sequence are summarized as one entry with the most common DNA and genes. The sample profile shows more than 550,000 distinct CDR3 sequences; roughly 45% of them were found once. The leading ten clones occupy roughly 6.5% of the sample. Sequences were obtained from peripheral blood or thyroid tissue (not recorded which). Receptor source: an adult man with Graves' disease, either hyperthyroidism or ophthalmopathy (not recorded which).

The V gene is TRBV5-6, the J gene TRBJ1-5; the match to TRBD1 covers 8 bases. Trimming took 1 base from V and 3 from J; bases not matched to a gene: 9. CDR3 length: 17 residues. Germline CDR1 SGHDT, CDR2 YYEEEE. CDR3: CASSLRQGARNNQPQHF. DNA of the CDR3: TGTGCCAGCAGCTTGAGGCAGGGGGCTCGGAACAATCAGCCCCAGCATTTT.

This clonotype has ten or more counts. The J gene is TRBJ1-5, the V gene TRBV9; D is unclear. The CDR3 totals 15 residues. V was pared by 2 bases and J by 1 base, with 10 bases between. Germline V gene data show CDR1 as SGDLS and CDR2 as YYNGEE. As DNA, the CDR3 is TGTGCCAGCAGCGTCACGGACGCCAGCAATCAGCCCCAGCATTTT. It is translated as CASSVTDASNQPQHF.

The genes are TRBV24-1 and TRBJ2-5; the D gene is possibly TRBD2 (6 bases). Germline CDR1 and CDR2: KGHDR and SFDVKD. The CDR3 is made up of 14 amino acids. V was clipped by 2 bases and J by 4 bases, with 10 bases between them. CDR3 DNA sequence: TGTGCCACCAGTGATTCCGGGGGAGCAGAGACCCAGTACTTC. This gives the protein CATSDSGGAETQYF.

This clonotype appeared a few times. J is TRBJ2-5 and V is TRBV6-5, with 9 nucleotides matching TRBD1. This CDR3 has 16 amino acids. V gave up 4 bases and J gave up 5 bases; unmatched junction bases: 11. The germline CDR1 and CDR2 sequences are MNHEY and SVGAGI. The CDR3 protein is CASSSSGNRGLETQYF. The CDR3, as DNA: TGTGCCAGCAGTTCCTCCGGGAACAGGGGGCTTGAGACCCAGTACTTC.

This clonotype was seen more than once but under ten times. The rearrangement joins TRBV25-1 to TRBJ1-2; TRBD1 agrees at 7 bases. CDR3 length equals 16 residues. The germline V gene has CDR1 MGHDK and CDR2 SYGVNS. The trim removed 3 bases at V and 4 bases at J, leaving 11 bases unmatched. The chain's CDR3 is CASSDPRQGLGYGYTF. The CDR3 nucleotides read TGTGCCAGCAGTGACCCCAGACAGGGTTTGGGCTATGGCTACACCTTC.

This clonotype was seen a single time. The gene calls are TRBV27 and TRBJ2-5, with 7 bases lining up with TRBD1. The CDR3 sequence is 16 residues long. CDR1 MNHEY and CDR2 SMNVEV come from the germline V gene (reference sequence). With 4 bases clipped from V and 4 bases from J, the junction kept 12 bases outside the gene matches. CDR3 coding DNA: TGTGCCAGCAGTTATTTAAGGAGGACAGGACTAGAGACCCAGTACTTC. Residues: CASSYLRRTGLETQYF.

The chain couples TRBV20-1 to TRBJ2-5; 14 bases line up with TRBD2. V shed 5 bases and J 5 bases; nucleotides not matched to a gene: 7. Germline V gene data show CDR1 as DFQATT and CDR2 as SNEGSKA (reference sequence). The CDR3 runs to 15 residues. The CDR3 DNA reads TGCAGTGCTTTCCCGGGACTAGCGGGGGTCGAGACCCAGTACTTC. Residues: CSAFPGLAGVETQYF.

The rearrangement links TRBV12-3 or TRBV12-4 to TRBJ1-3; TRBD1 matches 7 bases. The CDR3 length is 14 residues. The V gene end was trimmed by 5 bases and the J gene end by 7 bases; junction bases not matched to a gene: 8. CDR3 DNA: TGTGCCAGCAGTCTTAGACAGGGTCTGAACACCATATATTTT. Protein sequence: CASSLRQGLNTIYF.

This sequence joins TRBV6-5 and TRBJ1-2, with 9 bases fitting TRBD1. The CDR3 sequence is 16 residues long. Germline V CDR1 and CDR2: MNHEY, SVGAGI. Unmatched junction bases numbered 6, after V lost 0 bases and J lost 4 bases. The CDR3 is CASSYSTGGAIYGYTF. The CDR3 DNA follows: TGTGCCAGCAGTTACTCTACAGGGGGCGCGATCTATGGCTACACCTTC.

Of note for this clonotype: An end of the junction does not agree with germline; a read error may underlie this. The genes are TRBV7-9 and TRBJ2-5; D uncertain. CDR3 length equals 9 residues. Looked up from germline, CDR1 is SEHNR and CDR2 is FQNEAQ (reference sequence). In DNA, the CDR3 is TGTGACAGCAGCAAGACCCAGTACTTC. It translates to CDSSKTQYF.

The V and J genes are TRBV5-1 and TRBJ2-2; D is uncertain. The CDR3 covers 15 residues. V lost 0 bases, J lost 2 bases, and 8 bases lay in between. Germline assignment: CDR1 SGHRS and CDR2 YFSETQ. Here the CDR3 DNA reads TGCGCCAGCAGCTTGGGACTGATTAACACCGGGGAGCTGTTTTTT. Translated, it gives CASSLGLINTGELFF.

This sequence joins TRBV7-9 and TRBJ2-7; D might be TRBD2 (6 bases). CDR3 length: 14 residues. V lost 4 bases, J lost 4 bases, and 14 bases lay in between. Germline V gene sequence: CDR1 SEHNR, CDR2 FQNEAQ (reference sequence). CDR3 residues: CASSYSGNRYEQYF. CDR3 DNA: TGTGCCAGCAGCTATAGCGGCAACCGGTACGAGCAGTACTTC.

Many counts were recorded for this clonotype. The rearrangement links TRBV5-1 to TRBJ1-1, with D perhaps TRBD1 (6 bases). Germline V CDR1 and CDR2: SGHRS, YFSETQ. The germline V and J ends were trimmed by 4 bases and 1 base, with 11 bases remaining between them. The CDR3 runs to 14 residues. Written as DNA, the CDR3 is TGCGCCAGCAGCAAATCACAGGGGAACACTGAAGCTTTCTTT. Protein sequence: CASSKSQGNTEAFF.

The table lists this clonotype with many counts. The rearrangement joins TRBV7-8 to TRBJ1-1; weak D call: TRBD1 (5 bases). The V end lost 2 bases, the J end lost 1 base, and 11 bases lay between the germline ends. The CDR3 loop spans 15 amino acids. Germline CDR1 and CDR2: SGHVS and FQNEAQ. This chain's CDR3 is CASSLRDGPNTEAFF. CDR3 in DNA: TGTGCCAGCAGCTTACGGGACGGCCCGAACACTGAAGCTTTCTTT.

The rearrangement links TRBV10-3 to TRBJ2-3; the D is unclear. The CDR3 loop spans 14 amino acids. CDR1 ENHRY and CDR2 SYGVKD come from the germline V gene. V gave up 7 bases and J gave up 1 base, with 12 bases separating them. CDR3 nucleotides: TGTGCCATCAAATCTCCGTACCGCACAGATACGCAGTATTTT. Its protein product is CAIKSPYRTDTQYF.

This clonotype appeared a few times. The chain combines TRBV25-1 with TRBJ2-7; D ambiguous. Trimming took 7 bases from V and 3 from J, leaving 7 bases between them. Germline lookup yields CDR1 MGHDK and CDR2 SYGVNS. This CDR3 contains 11 residues. CDR3 amino acids: CASTPGYEQYF. CDR3 nucleotide sequence: TGTGCCAGCACCCCGGGCTACGAGCAGTACTTC.

The chain joins TRBV20-1 to TRBJ2-5; 7 nucleotides align to TRBD1. The CDR3 consists of 18 residues. With V trimmed by 0 bases and J by 7 bases, 20 bases remained unmatched. Germline V lookup: CDR1 DFQATT, CDR2 SNEGSKA (reference sequence). CDR3 amino acids: CSARDLSGGHSDVRTQYF. The CDR3 nucleotides read TGCAGTGCTAGAGATCTGTCAGGGGGTCACAGCGACGTTCGGACCCAGTACTTC.

The J gene is TRBJ1-5, the V gene TRBV15; 12 bases are shared with TRBD1. The CDR3 is 18 residues long. V was clipped by 3 bases and J by 6 bases; unmatched bases: 12. Germline assignment: CDR1 LNHNV and CDR2 YYDKDF (reference sequence). CDR3 DNA: TGTGCCACCAGCAGTCCAACTGGGACAGGGGGCGCCGGTCAGCCCCAGCATTTT. Translating it yields CATSSPTGTGGAGQPQHF.

The chain carries TRBV29-1 and TRBJ1-2; 11 bases line up with TRBD1. The V segment lost 8 bases and the J segment 8 bases; nucleotides outside the gene matches: 10. This CDR3 contains 13 residues. Germline V gene data show CDR1 as SQVTM and CDR2 as ANQGSEA. This chain's CDR3 is CSTPHGQGAGYTF. DNA of the CDR3: TGCAGCACTCCCCATGGACAGGGGGCAGGCTACACCTTC.

This sequence joins TRBV2 and TRBJ2-3, with D possibly matching TRBD1 (6 bases). The germline CDR1 and CDR2 sequences are SNHLY and FYNNEI. V dropped 3 bases and J dropped 3 bases, with 10 bases sitting between them. The CDR3 is made up of 14 amino acids. In DNA, the CDR3 is TGTGCCAGCAGTGAGGACAGCCATACAGATACGCAGTATTTT. This sequence encodes CASSEDSHTDTQYF.

There are many counts of this clonotype. The chain joins TRBV14 to TRBJ1-5; TRBD1 matches 9 bases. The CDR3 consists of 15 residues. The trim removed 5 bases at V and 7 bases at J, leaving 9 bases unmatched. CDR1 and CDR2 (germline): SGHDN, FVKESK. The CDR3 sequence is CASSKGQGVGQPQHF. In nucleotides, the CDR3 is TGTGCCAGCAGCAAGGGACAGGGCGTCGGACAGCCCCAGCATTTT. The variable domain in full, with the rest retrieved from reference TRBV14 and TRBJ1-5, is EAGVTQFPSHSVIEKGQTVTLRCDPISGHDNLYWYRRVMGKEIKFLLHFVKESKQDESGMPNNRFLAERTGGTYSTLKVQPAELEDSGVYFCASSKGQGVGQPQHFGDGTRLSIL.